The clone carrying this T cell receptor (beta chain) was counted once. Germline assignment: CDR1 LGHNA and CDR2 YSLEER. CDR3 length: 16 residues. Trimming cost V 0 bases and J 3 bases, with 12 bases left between them. The data belong to a study of T cell changes during pregnancy in multiple sclerosis. Assay used: immunoSEQ multiplex PCR; TCRdb lists only in-frame clones, some missing. Seen here are about 45,000 clones, 75% to 95% observed once, and the top ten hold approximately 2.6%. The sequencing used CD8+ T cells from peripheral blood mononuclear cells, collected in the second trimester of pregnancy. The receptor was derived from a female donor with multiple sclerosis, enrolled in a pregnancy study. The gene calls are TRBV4-3 and TRBJ1-5; D is possibly TRBD1 (6 bases). The CDR3 region has the DNA TGCGCCAGCAGCCAAGAACCGGACAGTTCCAATCAGCCCCAGCATTTT. Translation: CASSQEPDSSNQPQHF.